Each of the 21 T cell receptor beta chains below was sequenced from the same sample in a study of OX40 agonist ivuxolimab in advanced cancers. Here immunoSEQ multiplex PCR was the method, and the copy in TCRdb shows in-frame clones only, minus some. Among tens of thousands of clones, 75% to 95% were seen once, and the ten largest hold 8.4%. The input for sequencing was CD4+ or CD8+ T cells sorted from blood, taken in a trial of the OX40 agonist ivuxolimab. Every receptor here comes from an adult with an advanced solid tumor such as melanoma, head and neck, liver or kidney cancer.

This chain joins TRBV7-9 and TRBJ1-5, with D unresolved. Germline V CDR1 and CDR2: SEHNR, FQNEAQ (reference sequence). The CDR3 is 14 residues long. V gave up 1 base and J gave up 5 bases, with 9 bases separating them. The CDR3, as DNA: TGTGCCAGCAGCTTAGTGTCAGTCCATCAGCCCCAGCATTTT. It specifies CASSLVSVHQPQHF.

This chain links TRBV2 with TRBJ2-3; no clear D. Germline V gene data show CDR1 as SNHLY and CDR2 as FYNNEI. The V gene lost 3 bases and the J gene lost 7 bases, with 14 bases spanning the gap. This CDR3 has 14 residues. CDR3 amino acids: CASSEIMTINTQYF. CDR3 bases: TGTGCCAGCAGTGAGATTATGACAATAAATACGCAGTATTTT.

This clone was counted a single time. Other DNA sequences in the sample encode the same CDR3. This chain connects TRBV6-5 to TRBJ2-1; D assignment may be TRBD1 or TRBD2 (5 bases each). V was trimmed by 2 bases and J by 9 bases, leaving 5 bases between them. There are 11 residues in the CDR3. Germline CDR1 is MNHEY and CDR2 is SVGAGI. CDR3 nucleotide sequence: TGTGCCAGCAGTTACGGGGGTGAGCAGTTCTTC. This encodes CASSYGGEQFF.

The V gene is TRBV14, the J gene TRBJ2-3; D is undetermined. The germline V gene encodes CDR1 SGHDN and CDR2 FVKESK. This CDR3 has 12 amino acids. Trimming cost V 1 base and J 2 bases, with 1 base left between them. As DNA, the CDR3 is TGTGCCAGCAGCCAAGTCACAGATACGCAGTATTTT. It codes for CASSQVTDTQYF. The full variable domain, with the rest looked up from reference TRBV14 and TRBJ2-3, is EAGVTQFPSHSVIEKGQTVTLRCDPISGHDNLYWYRRVMGKEIKFLLHFVKESKQDESGMPNNRFLAERTGGTYSTLKVQPAELEDSGVYFCASSQVTDTQYFGPGTRLTVL.

The chain employs TRBV12-5 and TRBJ2-1; D remains unclear. Germline values: CDR1 LGHNT, CDR2 FRNRAP. The CDR3 contains 13 residues. Trimming stripped 2 bases from V and 9 bases from J, with 11 bases between. Here the CDR3 reads CASGLTGMLEQFF. The CDR3, as DNA: TGTGCTAGTGGTTTGACCGGCATGCTTGAGCAGTTCTTC.

The chain links TRBV7-3 to TRBJ2-1; 15 nucleotides agree with TRBD2. After removal of 2 bases from V and 5 bases from J, the junction contained 4 bases not matched to a gene. The V gene's germline CDR1 is SGHTA and CDR2 FQGTGA. The CDR3 covers 17 residues. The CDR3 loop reads CASSLYGLAGGDNEQFF. CDR3 bases: TGTGCCAGCAGCTTATATGGACTAGCGGGAGGGGACAATGAGCAGTTCTTC.

The chain is built from TRBV20-1 and TRBJ2-1; D call uncertain. The CDR3 spans 11 residues. CDR1 is DFQATT and CDR2 is SNEGSKA in the germline V gene (reference sequence). The V gene lost 5 bases and the J gene lost 7 bases, with 9 bases spanning the gap. In DNA form, the CDR3 reads TGCAGTGCTTCCATCATGAATGAGCAGTTCTTC. Amino acids: CSASIMNEQFF.

The rearrangement links TRBV9 to TRBJ2-4; a possible D gene is TRBD1 (5 bases). CDR1 and CDR2 from the germline V gene are SGDLS and YYNGEE. V was clipped by 0 bases and J by 6 bases, with 7 bases between them. The CDR3 is 13 amino acids. CDR3 bases: TGTGCCAGCAGCGTAGAGGGGTTAAACATTCAGTACTTC. It specifies CASSVEGLNIQYF.

In the case of this clone: Other DNA variants within this sample encode the same CDR3. The V and J genes are TRBV15 and TRBJ1-5, with D possibly matching TRBD1 (6 bases). CDR1 and CDR2 from the germline V gene are LNHNV and YYDKDF (reference sequence). Deletions cut 0 bases from V and 4 bases from J, with 7 bases between. The CDR3 sequence is 14 residues long. CDR3 sequence: CATSRDRGNQPQHF. The CDR3, as DNA: TGTGCCACCAGCAGAGATAGGGGGAATCAGCCCCAGCATTTT.

V and J are TRBV4-3 and TRBJ2-3; D is ambiguous. The V end was cut by 4 bases, the J end by 2 bases, with 10 bases between. The CDR3 consists of 14 residues. CDR1 and CDR2 from the germline V gene are LGHNA and YSLEER. The CDR3 nucleotides are TGCGCCAGCAGCCCCCAGGCGTACACAGATACGCAGTATTTT. This encodes CASSPQAYTDTQYF.

The chain couples TRBV20-1 to TRBJ2-5; D unclear. Germline CDR1 and CDR2: DFQATT and SNEGSKA (reference sequence). The CDR3 is 10 amino acids. V was cut by 6 bases and J by 1 base, with 3 bases left in between. CDR3 bases: TGCAGTGCGAGCCAAGAGACCCAGTACTTC. Translation gives CSASQETQYF.

This chain connects TRBV7-9 to TRBJ2-5; tentatively, D is TRBD2 (5 bases). The CDR3 has 14 amino acids. Trimming shortened V by 3 bases and J by 7 bases, and 15 bases separated the two germline ends. Germline V gene lookup returns CDR1 SEHNR and CDR2 FQNEAQ (reference sequence). CDR3 residues: CASSFLKGAGTQYF. The CDR3 DNA reads as TGTGCCAGCAGCTTCCTGAAGGGTGCGGGGACCCAGTACTTC.

The V and J genes are TRBV11-2 and TRBJ2-1; D is undetermined. Trimming cost V 2 bases and J 12 bases, with 8 bases left between them. The V gene's germline CDR1 is SGHAT and CDR2 FQNNGV. The CDR3 runs to 11 residues. CDR3 sequence: CASSLTGGQFF. CDR3 in DNA: TGTGCCAGCAGCTTAACCGGCGGGCAGTTCTTC. The full variable domain, rest sourced from reference TRBV11-2 and TRBJ2-1, is EAGVAQSPRYKIIEKRQSVAFWCNPISGHATLYWYQQILGQGPKLLIQFQNNGVVDDSQLPKDRFSAERLKGVDSTLKIQPAKLEDSAVYLCASSLTGGQFFGPGTRLTVL.

A single count supports this clone. CDR3 residues: CAISESLAGGEDTQYF. The CDR3 region has the DNA TGTGCCATCAGTGAGTCTCTAGCGGGGGGGGAAGATACGCAGTATTTT. The chain employs TRBV10-3 and TRBJ2-3, with TRBD2 identical over 12 bases. CDR1 and CDR2 from the germline V gene are ENHRY and SYGVKD. The CDR3 has 16 amino acids. After removal of 0 bases from V and 5 bases from J, the junction contained 3 bases not matched to a gene.

The chain has TRBV7-9 and TRBJ1-2; TRBD1 matches 8 bases. Germline CDR1 and CDR2: SEHNR and FQNEAQ (reference sequence). The CDR3 is 15 residues long. V shed 4 bases and J 6 bases; nucleotides not matched to a gene: 10. CDR3 nucleotides: TGTGCCAGCAGCTCTTCGGACAGGGACAAAAATGGCTACACCTTC. It yields the protein CASSSSDRDKNGYTF.

The chain has TRBV4-3 and TRBJ1-2, with TRBD1 matching over 7 bases. Germline CDR1 LGHNA, CDR2 YSLEER. The CDR3 extends over 15 amino acids. J lost 7 bases, V lost 0 bases, and 8 bases had no gene match. The CDR3 DNA sequence: TGCGCCAGCAGCCAAGATACCGACAGGGCGTTTGGCTACACCTTC. Encoded protein: CASSQDTDRAFGYTF.

The chain combines TRBV19 with TRBJ2-3; TRBD2 is a possible D gene (5 bases). The CDR3 covers 15 residues. The V gene's germline CDR1 is LNHDA and CDR2 SQIVND (reference sequence). V gave up 3 bases and J gave up 2 bases, with 12 bases separating them. CDR3 DNA: TGTGCCAGTAGTATCTTGGGCGGGCTCACAGATACGCAGTATTTT. Translated, it gives CASSILGGLTDTQYF.

The J gene is TRBJ1-4, the V gene TRBV28; 9 nucleotides align to TRBD1. CDR1 is MDHEN and CDR2 is SYDVKM in the germline V gene. The CDR3 consists of 17 residues. With 5 bases clipped from V and 0 bases from J, the junction kept 7 bases outside the gene matches. The DNA of the CDR3 is TGTGCCAGCAGTCCCGAGGGACAGGGAACAACTAATGAAAAACTGTTTTTT. Its protein product is CASSPEGQGTTNEKLFF.

V usage is TRBV30 and J usage is TRBJ2-5; D is perhaps TRBD1 (6 bases). Trimming stripped 1 base from V and 3 bases from J, with 15 bases between. This CDR3 contains 15 residues. The germline V gene encodes CDR1 GTSNPN and CDR2 SVGIG (reference sequence). The CDR3 nucleotides are TGTGCCTGGAGTGATGCAGGGGCCCTGGAAGAGACCCAGTACTTC. Protein product: CAWSDAGALEETQYF.

V usage is TRBV7-8 and J usage is TRBJ1-1, with D tentatively TRBD1 (5 bases). V shed 2 bases and J shed 1 base, with 8 bases lying between them. Per the germline V gene, CDR1 is SGHVS and CDR2 is FQNEAQ. The CDR3 length is 14 residues. CDR3: CASSLWGENTEAFF. The DNA for the CDR3 is TGTGCCAGCAGCTTATGGGGGGAGAACACTGAAGCTTTCTTT.

This clone was recorded only once. The chain links TRBV11-3 to TRBJ2-7; maybe TRBD1 (6 bases). This CDR3 region has 14 residues. The V end lost 1 base, the J end lost 5 bases, and 12 bases lay between the germline ends. Germline V lookup: CDR1 SGHNT, CDR2 YENEEA. Here the CDR3 DNA reads TGTGCCAGCAGCTTAGGGGGGCGAATCGACGAGCAGTACTTC. Translation: CASSLGGRIDEQYF.